This T cell receptor (beta chain) was obtained from a study of cytomegalovirus exposure and HLA in healthy donors. General study findings and limits: The investigators catalogued 150 to 200 TCR beta chains as cytomegalovirus-associated. The tendency of first-cohort TCR clusters to co-occur in the 120 validation repertoires was the finding of a later analysis.

The donors were part of the validation cohort, which consisted of under 150 subjects and was separate from the first cohort of under 750 subjects. A word on this clone: Its antigen remains unknown.

Here immunoSEQ multiplex PCR was the method, and the copy in TCRdb shows in-frame clones only, minus some. Of around 70,000 clones listed, roughly nine tenths were seen once; the top ten hold about 3%. Germline V gives CDR1 SGHVS, CDR2 FQNEAQ. Trimming took 6 bases from V and 0 from J; bases not matched to a gene: 16. This CDR3 region has 19 residues. The chain uses TRBV7-8 and TRBJ2-3; TRBD2 aligns across 9 bases. Sample: PBMCs. The sequence came from a man aged 18 to 29 in good health and CMV-seronegative. DNA for the CDR3: TGTGCCAGCAGTTTCAAGGGCCCCTTACTAGCGGGCAGCACAGATACGCAGTATTTT. Translation: CASSFKGPLLAGSTDTQYF. Supplemented by reference TRBV7-8 and TRBJ2-3, the full variable domain reads GAGVSQSPRYKVAKRGQDVALRCDPISGHVSLFWYQQALGQGPEFLTYFQNEAQLDKSGLPSDRFFAERPEGSVSTLKIQRTQQEDSAVYLCASSFKGPLLAGSTDTQYFGPGTRLTVL.